This T cell receptor beta chain was retrieved from a study of blood T cells in healthy people across ages. Trimming stripped 5 bases from V and 6 bases from J, with 14 bases between. The CDR3 sequence is 15 residues long. Germline loops: CDR1 SEHNR, CDR2 FQNEAQ (reference sequence). The second PCR ran about 6 to 12 cycles with a sample-barcoded 5' primer and J-beta primers. TCRdb called the 5' RACE reads again in MiXCR, with one record for every CDR3 protein. The sample yields about 1.4 million distinct CDR3 sequences, around 59% seen once. Source material: blood. The genes are TRBV7-9 and TRBJ1-6, with a weak D call TRBD1 (5 bases). The sequence was obtained from a man aged 18 to 30 in good health. CDR3 sequence (DNA): TGTGCCAGCAGCCCCCCGTGGGGGAGTAATTCACCCCTCCACTTT. Translation gives CASSPPWGSNSPLHF.